A single sample gave rise to the 14 T cell receptor beta chains below, sequenced in a study of blood T cells in healthy people across ages (dated by TCRdb to between 2014 and 2017). Library creation used 5' RACE. Instrument used: Illumina HiSeq 2500. A second PCR of about 6 to 11 cycles was performed with a sample-barcoded 5' primer and a J-beta primer mix. TCRdb's own reprocessing of the public reads used fastp at Q25 and MiXCR and kept productive beta chains. Rows merge per CDR3 protein into single entries with the most common DNA and genes. Present in this sample are approximately 800,000 distinct CDR3 sequences, around three fifths of which were seen just once. Jointly, the top ten make up around 24% of the sample. The sequenced sample consisted of blood. The receptor source for this set is a man aged 35-49 years in good health.

About this clonotype: One junction end does not reproduce the germline sequence, and a read error may be involved. The chain combines TRBV7-3 with TRBJ2-3; no clear D gene. From germline, CDR1 is SGHTA and CDR2 FQGTGA. The CDR3 loop spans 13 amino acids. The CDR3 coding sequence is TGTACCAGCAGCCGATCCGCTTTAGATACGCAGTATTTT. Residues: CTSSRSALDTQYF.

The chain joins TRBV4-3 to TRBJ2-3; 8 bases map to TRBD2. V was pared by 0 bases and J by 2 bases, with 7 bases of the junction left unmatched. The germline CDR1 and CDR2 sequences are LGHNA and YSLEER. The CDR3 runs to 17 residues. In DNA form, the CDR3 reads TGCGCCAGCAGCCAAGATCCCGGGGGGGATGCCACAGATACGCAGTATTTT. This codes for CASSQDPGGDATDTQYF.

Only a few counts were recorded for this clonotype. The genes are TRBV6-2 or TRBV6-3 and TRBJ1-5; D is ambiguous. The CDR3 sequence is 15 residues long. Germline V gene data show CDR1 as MNHEY and CDR2 as SVGEGT. The V and J ends lost 2 bases and 0 bases respectively, with 8 bases between them. CDR3 sequence (DNA): TGTGCCAGCAGTTACGTGGGGAATAGCAATCAGCCCCAGCATTTT. Encoded protein: CASSYVGNSNQPQHF.

This chain joins TRBV12-3 or TRBV12-4 and TRBJ2-2; 7 bases match TRBD2. V gave up 3 bases and J gave up 7 bases; unmatched junction bases: 5. This CDR3 region has 14 residues. This chain's CDR3 is CASSLGGAHGELFF. The CDR3 coding sequence is TGTGCCAGCAGTTTGGGAGGGGCGCACGGGGAGCTGTTTTTT.

This clonotype was recorded many times. The chain uses TRBV28 and TRBJ2-4, with D perhaps given as TRBD1 or TRBD2 (5 bases each). Germline V gene data show CDR1 as MDHEN and CDR2 as SYDVKM. This CDR3 has 15 amino acids. V gave up 6 bases and J gave up 9 bases, with 21 bases separating them. CDR3 coding DNA: TGTGCCAGCAGCCCCCAAGTAGGTGGGGGTCCCATTCAGTACTTC. It is translated as CASSPQVGGGPIQYF.

This sequence joins TRBV6-6 and TRBJ2-7; possibly TRBD2 for D (7 bases). Germline assignment: CDR1 MNHNY and CDR2 SVGAGI (reference sequence). Trimming took 5 bases from V and 0 from J, leaving 14 bases between them. CDR3 length: 15 amino acids. The CDR3 is CASSDKGGDSYEQYF. The CDR3 nucleotides read TGTGCCAGCAGTGACAAAGGGGGGGACTCCTACGAGCAGTACTTC.

Only a few counts were recorded for this clonotype. This chain links TRBV29-1 with TRBJ2-5, with D hard to call. V was trimmed by 8 bases and J by 2 bases, leaving 9 bases between them. This CDR3 region has 11 residues. Per the germline V gene, CDR1 is SQVTM and CDR2 is ANQGSEA. CDR3 nucleotides: TGCAGCTCTCGCTTTCAAGAGACCCAGTACTTC. This encodes CSSRFQETQYF.

The V call is TRBV6-5, the J call TRBJ1-5, with D possibly matching TRBD1 (5 bases). Germline V lookup: CDR1 MNHEY, CDR2 SVGAGI. This CDR3 spans 13 amino acids. The V end was cut by 5 bases, the J end by 5 bases, with 10 bases between. CDR3 nucleotides: TGTGCCAGCAGTCCCTGGGGACATCAGCCCCAGCATTTT. It yields the protein CASSPWGHQPQHF.

The chain employs TRBV20-1 and TRBJ1-4; D is unclear. V was pared by 1 base and J by 0 bases, with 3 bases between. Looked up from germline, CDR1 is DFQATT and CDR2 is SNEGSKA (reference sequence). The CDR3 runs to 13 residues. The CDR3 sequence: CSARGSTNEKLFF. The CDR3 bases are TGCAGTGCTAGAGGGTCAACTAATGAAAAACTGTTTTTT.

The rearrangement links TRBV7-3 to TRBJ1-2, with D possibly matching TRBD1 (6 bases). Per germline, CDR1 SGHTA and CDR2 FQGTGA. V lost 8 bases and J lost 4, with 17 bases in between. The length of the CDR3 is 14 residues. The CDR3 DNA reads as TGTGCCAGCGGGGGGGCAGGTTCAACCTATGGCTACACCTTC. Translated: CASGGAGSTYGYTF.

This rearrangement joins TRBV7-9 to TRBJ2-5; D gene ambiguous. This CDR3 has 14 residues. Germline V gives CDR1 SEHNR, CDR2 FQNEAQ (reference sequence). Trimming removed 0 bases from V and 1 base from J, with 6 bases in between. The CDR3 DNA sequence: TGTGCCAGCAGCTTAGCCCCAATCCAAGAGACCCAGTACTTC. Protein sequence: CASSLAPIQETQYF.

This clonotype turned up a few times. V and J are TRBV7-2 and TRBJ2-1; 13 bases agree with TRBD2. The V segment lost 6 bases and the J segment 8 bases; nucleotides outside the gene matches: 10. CDR1 and CDR2 (germline): SGHTA, FQGNSA. The CDR3 is 16 residues long. Written as DNA, the CDR3 is TGTGCCAGCAGACCCCCGACTAGCGGGGGGAGACATGAGCAGTTCTTC. This codes for CASRPPTSGGRHEQFF.

This chain uses TRBV5-5 with TRBJ2-7, with D tentatively TRBD1 (5 bases). V was cut by 1 base and J by 0 bases, with 11 bases left in between. This CDR3 contains 15 residues. In germline, CDR1 is SGHKS, CDR2 YYEKEE (reference sequence). This CDR3 reads CASSLRLQASYEQYF. The CDR3 coding sequence is TGTGCCAGCAGCTTGCGTTTACAGGCCTCCTACGAGCAGTACTTC.

V gene TRBV6-5 combines with J gene TRBJ2-3; a possible D gene is TRBD2 (6 bases). The V and J ends lost 6 bases and 7 bases respectively, with 17 bases between them. The CDR3 consists of 14 residues. CDR1 is MNHEY and CDR2 is SVGAGI in the germline V gene. The CDR3 nucleotides are TGTGCCAGCAGAGAACTTCCAGGGAGGCATACGCAGTATTTT. Protein product: CASRELPGRHTQYF.